The entry below describes one TCR beta chain. CDR1 and CDR2 from the germline V gene are LGHDT and YNNKEL (reference sequence). The CDR3 covers 15 residues. V was clipped by 1 base and J by 4 bases; unmatched bases: 6. Profiled with immunoSEQ multiplex PCR; TCRdb holds only in-frame clones, not every one. This sample has around 140,000 clones; around 82% occur once, and the top ten carry under 4.5%. The source of the sample is a study of blood T cell repertoires in COVID-19. The rearrangement links TRBV3-1 (or the pseudogene TRBV3-2) to TRBJ1-1; TRBD1 aligns across 7 bases. Sequenced material: PBMCs or T cells enriched from blood (not recorded which). The sequence derives from a man aged 45-65 years in a cohort exposed to, infected with or recovered from COVID-19 (not recorded which). DNA for the CDR3: TGTGCCAGCAGCCAAGGTGAACAGGGGTTCACTGAAGCTTTCTTT. Its protein is CASSQGEQGFTEAFF.